The T cell receptor beta chain under discussion was sequenced for a study of Graves' ophthalmopathy and Graves' hyperthyroidism. Study observations and caveats: The majority of expanded thyroid clonotypes above 0.001 frequency also occurred in blood.

Ineligible for inclusion were patients with other autoimmune diseases, uncontrolled infections, pregnancy or lactation. Thyroid ultrasound, orbital computed tomography, TRAb, serum thyroxine and clinical symptoms formed the basis of diagnosis. Investigators amplified TCR beta CDR3 regions from RNA transcripts. After a first-round RT-PCR with HTBI primers, a second-round multiplex PCR was run. TCRdb re-analysed the multiplex PCR reads in MiXCR, keeping a single row per CDR3 protein. This table holds about 370,000 distinct CDR3 sequences, 15% to 20% found once. The V gene's germline CDR1 is LNHDA and CDR2 SQIVND (reference sequence). Trimming removed 8 bases from V and 7 bases from J, with 8 bases in between. CDR3 length equals 11 residues. This clonotype turned up a few times. As yet, its antigen is unknown.

The receptor comes from an adult woman with stable Graves' hyperthyroidism. The specimen was peripheral blood. V gene TRBV19 combines with J gene TRBJ2-2; D gene ambiguous. Here the CDR3 reads CASGWNGELFF. The CDR3, as DNA: TGTGCCAGTGGGTGGAACGGGGAGCTGTTTTTT. Based on the CDR3 plus reference TRBV19 and TRBJ2-2, the full variable domain is DGGITQSPKYLFRKEGQNVTLSCEQNLNHDAMYWYRQDPGQGLRLIYYSQIVNDFQKGDIAEGYSVSREKKESFPLTVTSAQKNPTAFYLCASGWNGELFFGEGSRLTVL.